Each of the 28 T cell receptor beta chains below was sequenced from the same sample in a study of siplizumab effects on memory and regulatory T cells. The protocol was immunoSEQ multiplex PCR, while the TCRdb copy is restricted to in-frame clones and leaves out a portion. The table lists some 110,000 clones, roughly 91% of them singletons. Sequenced: CD4+ T cells sorted from blood. The receptors derive from a human donor in good health.

The CDR3: CASSLWPTGSKESYNSPLHF. Written as DNA, the CDR3 is TGCGCCAGCAGCTTGTGGCCGACAGGGAGTAAAGAATCCTATAATTCACCCCTCCACTTT. The chain carries TRBV5-1 and TRBJ1-6; 7 bases agree with TRBD1. The CDR3 contains 20 residues. Unmatched junction bases numbered 14, after V lost 1 base and J lost 1 base. The germline V gene encodes CDR1 SGHRS and CDR2 YFSETQ.

The sample holds one count of this clone. This chain's CDR3 is CATSRDYGGQARVDTQYF. For the CDR3, the DNA is TGTGCCACCAGCAGAGATTACGGGGGGCAGGCACGGGTAGATACGCAGTATTTT. The V call is TRBV15, the J call TRBJ2-3; D possibly corresponds to TRBD2 (7 bases). The germline CDR1 and CDR2 sequences are LNHNV and YYDKDF (reference sequence). The V end lost 0 bases, the J end lost 5 bases, and 21 bases lay between the germline ends. The CDR3 totals 18 residues.

V usage is TRBV6-1 and J usage is TRBJ2-7; D might be TRBD2 (6 bases). The CDR3 sequence is 12 residues long. Germline loops: CDR1 MNHNS, CDR2 SASEGT. Trimming left V 6 bases short and J 6 bases short, with 12 bases between. The CDR3 sequence is CASSDPGVEQYF. CDR3 bases: TGTGCCAGCAGCGACCCGGGAGTCGAGCAGTACTTC.

This clone appeared once. The genes are TRBV7-2 and TRBJ2-5; D is unresolved. V lost 5 bases and J 7 bases, leaving 11 bases between the germline ends. This CDR3 has 12 amino acids. Germline values: CDR1 SGHTA, CDR2 FQGNSA. The CDR3 region has the DNA TGTGCCAGCAGCCCTCTAGGATGGACCCAGTACTTC. This codes for CASSPLGWTQYF.

The chain couples TRBV7-3 to TRBJ2-1, with D possibly TRBD2 on 6 matching bases. Trimming removed 5 bases at V and 9 bases at J, with 14 bases between. Germline V gene lookup returns CDR1 SGHTA and CDR2 FQGTGA. This CDR3 has 13 amino acids. The CDR3 DNA follows: TGTGCCAGCAGCAAGACTGAGGGAGGTGAGCAGTTCTTC. Translated: CASSKTEGGEQFF.

The chain joins TRBV6-5 to TRBJ1-5; D not resolved. V was shortened by 2 bases and J by 10 bases, with 6 bases between the two germline ends. The germline gives CDR1 MNHEY, CDR2 SVGAGI. The CDR3 length is 11 residues. The DNA of the CDR3 is TGTGCCAGCAGTTACGGGTCACCCCAGCATTTT. Its translation: CASSYGSPQHF.

The chain carries TRBV5-6 and TRBJ1-2; D is uncertain. The CDR3 has 13 residues. V lost 3 bases and J 4 bases, leaving 10 bases between the germline ends. Germline V gene sequence: CDR1 SGHDT, CDR2 YYEEEE. The CDR3 here is CASSSEGSYGYTF. The CDR3, as DNA: TGTGCCAGCAGCTCGGAGGGCAGCTATGGCTACACCTTC.

J is TRBJ1-1 and V is TRBV5-1, with D possibly matching TRBD1 (5 bases). Trimming shortened V by 2 bases and J by 5 bases, and 10 bases separated the two germline ends. CDR1 and CDR2 from the germline V gene are SGHRS and YFSETQ. This CDR3 spans 13 amino acids. This CDR3 is CASSFRQRTEAFF. The CDR3, as DNA: TGCGCCAGCAGCTTCCGACAGCGAACTGAAGCTTTCTTT.

V usage is TRBV19 and J usage is TRBJ2-7; D perhaps matches TRBD2 (6 bases). Looked up from germline, CDR1 is LNHDA and CDR2 is SQIVND (reference sequence). The CDR3 has 15 amino acids. V gave up 3 bases and J gave up 4 bases, with 16 bases separating them. The chain's CDR3 is CASSIGASAYYEQYF. In DNA form, the CDR3 reads TGTGCCAGTAGTATTGGGGCTAGCGCTTATTACGAGCAGTACTTC.

The chain couples TRBV5-1 to TRBJ1-4, with 11 positions matching TRBD1. Trimming cost V 4 bases and J 8 bases; bases outside gene matches: 4. Germline V gene sequence: CDR1 SGHRS, CDR2 YFSETQ. The CDR3 is made up of 14 amino acids. The CDR3: CASSRTGGIEKLFF. The DNA for the CDR3 is TGCGCCAGCAGCCGGACAGGGGGCATAGAAAAACTGTTTTTT.

The chain joins TRBV10-3 to TRBJ1-1, with 7 bases that match TRBD1. Per the germline V gene, CDR1 is ENHRY and CDR2 is SYGVKD. The trim removed 6 bases at V and 3 bases at J, leaving 7 bases unmatched. The CDR3 totals 14 residues. CDR3 nucleotides: TGTGCCATCAGCCAGACAGGGATCGACACTGAAGCTTTCTTT. It is translated as CAISQTGIDTEAFF.

The gene calls are TRBV5-4 and TRBJ1-2; a weak D match, TRBD1 (5 bases). Between the trimmed V and J ends, which lost 3 bases and 4 bases, there was a span of 10 bases. This CDR3 has 13 amino acids. Germline CDR1 is SGHNT and CDR2 is YYREEE (reference sequence). CDR3 sequence (DNA): TGTGCCAGCAGCTCCCCCGGGACCTATGGCTACACCTTC. Translated: CASSSPGTYGYTF.

The V call is TRBV18, the J call TRBJ1-1; possible D gene TRBD1, 6 bases. Germline V gene sequence: CDR1 KGHSH, CDR2 LQKENI. V lost 3 bases to trimming and J lost 5 bases, with 10 bases between them. The CDR3 is 13 amino acids. As DNA, the CDR3 is TGTGCCAGCTCACCTACAGGGATAACTGAAGCTTTCTTT. Translation: CASSPTGITEAFF. The full variable domain, in which reference TRBV18 and TRBJ1-1 provide the parts outside the CDR3, is NAGVMQNPRHLVRRRGQEARLRCSPMKGHSHVYWYRQLPEEGLKFMVYLQKENIIDESGMPKERFSAEFPKEGPSILRIQQVVRGDSAAYFCASSPTGITEAFFGQGTRLTVV.

The rearrangement joins TRBV6-6 to TRBJ2-7; D uncertain. Trimming removed 5 bases from V and 9 bases from J, with 14 bases in between. CDR1 is MNHNY, CDR2 SVGAGI, per germline (reference sequence). The CDR3 has 12 amino acids. The CDR3 loop reads CASSPPSSGQYF. The CDR3 DNA sequence: TGTGCCAGCAGTCCCCCCTCCTCGGGGCAGTACTTC.

This sequence joins TRBV5-1 and TRBJ1-2; D is undetermined. CDR3 length equals 15 residues. Germline CDR1 reads SGHRS; CDR2 reads YFSETQ. V was clipped by 0 bases and J by 0 bases, with 9 bases between them. CDR3 in DNA: TGCGCCAGCAGCTTGGACTGGGGAGCTAACTATGGCTACACCTTC. Translated, it gives CASSLDWGANYGYTF.

The chain recombines TRBV18 with TRBJ2-7, with D perhaps given as TRBD1 or TRBD2 (6 bases each). V shed 2 bases and J shed 2 bases, with 16 bases lying between them. This CDR3 comprises 16 residues. Germline values: CDR1 KGHSH, CDR2 LQKENI. Here the CDR3 reads CASSPGGAGDPYEQYF. DNA of the CDR3: TGTGCCAGCTCACCAGGAGGGGCAGGGGACCCCTACGAGCAGTACTTC.

The sample holds one count of this clone. The chain combines TRBV19 with TRBJ1-3; TRBD1 is a possible D gene (6 bases). The CDR3 is 14 residues long. With 10 bases removed from V and 0 bases from J, the gap between germline ends came to 13 bases. CDR1 is LNHDA and CDR2 is SQIVND in the germline V gene (reference sequence). DNA for the CDR3: TGTGCCACTTCCAGGGGAGACTCTGGAAACACCATATATTTT. Amino acids: CATSRGDSGNTIYF.

The chain has TRBV27 and TRBJ2-1; 8 nucleotides line up with TRBD2. CDR1 and CDR2 from the germline V gene are MNHEY and SMNVEV (reference sequence). The CDR3 spans 11 residues. After removal of 6 bases from V and 15 bases from J, the junction contained 7 bases not matched to a gene. The CDR3 region has the DNA TGTGCCAGCAGCCCGGGACTAGTACCGTTCTTC. This codes for CASSPGLVPFF.

The chain uses TRBV30 and TRBJ2-2, with TRBD1 identical over 7 bases. This CDR3 region has 15 residues. Germline CDR1 is GTSNPN and CDR2 is SVGIG (reference sequence). V shed 2 bases, J shed 4 bases, and the junction held 7 bases outside the gene matches. This CDR3 is CAWSPNRGGTGELFF. The CDR3 nucleotides read TGTGCCTGGAGTCCTAACAGGGGTGGCACCGGGGAGCTGTTTTTT.

V usage is TRBV9 and J usage is TRBJ1-2; perhaps TRBD1 as D (6 bases). Germline-derived CDR1 and CDR2 are SGDLS and YYNGEE. V lost 1 base to trimming and J lost 8 bases, with 18 bases between them. The CDR3 extends over 15 amino acids. The CDR3 DNA follows: TGTGCCAGCAGCGTATACCTGGGCAGGGGAAAGGGCTACACCTTC. It specifies CASSVYLGRGKGYTF.

This chain connects TRBV7-8 to TRBJ2-3; TRBD2 matches at 7 bases. The CDR3 has 16 amino acids. Per germline, CDR1 SGHVS and CDR2 FQNEAQ. V was clipped by 1 base and J by 3 bases; unmatched bases: 7. The CDR3: CASSLGGGRRTDTQYF. CDR3 sequence (DNA): TGTGCCAGCAGCTTAGGGGGCGGGAGACGGACAGATACGCAGTATTTT. The full variable domain, completed using reference TRBV7-8 and TRBJ2-3, is GAGVSQSPRYKVAKRGQDVALRCDPISGHVSLFWYQQALGQGPEFLTYFQNEAQLDKSGLPSDRFFAERPEGSVSTLKIQRTQQEDSAVYLCASSLGGGRRTDTQYFGPGTRLTVL.

This chain links TRBV2 with TRBJ1-4, with 8 positions matching TRBD1. CDR1 and CDR2 (germline): SNHLY, FYNNEI. Unmatched junction bases numbered 11, after V lost 6 bases and J lost 8 bases. This CDR3 has 15 residues. The CDR3 loop reads CASSRDATGDEKLFF. The CDR3 DNA sequence: TGTGCCAGCAGCCGGGACGCGACAGGGGACGAAAAACTGTTTTTT.

V is TRBV5-6 and J is TRBJ1-2; 7 bases are shared with TRBD1. The length of the CDR3 is 13 residues. After removal of 0 bases from V and 7 bases from J, the junction contained 3 bases not matched to a gene. The germline gives CDR1 SGHDT, CDR2 YYEEEE. CDR3 nucleotides: TGTGCCAGCAGCTTGGGAGGGGGCAGTGGCTACACCTTC. This gives the protein CASSLGGGSGYTF.

The rearrangement uses TRBV7-9 and TRBJ2-3; D may be TRBD2 (5 bases). CDR1 and CDR2 from the germline V gene are SEHNR and FQNEAQ (reference sequence). The CDR3 is 15 residues long. The V end was cut by 2 bases, the J end by 2 bases, with 11 bases between. The CDR3 DNA reads TGTGCCAGCAGCTTATTCCAGCGGATCACAGATACGCAGTATTTT. Translation gives CASSLFQRITDTQYF.

The rearrangement links TRBV2 to TRBJ1-1, with D maybe TRBD1 (6 bases). Trimming cost V 4 bases and J 4 bases, with 16 bases left between them. CDR3 length: 15 residues. The V gene's germline CDR1 is SNHLY and CDR2 FYNNEI. This CDR3 reads CASSVGGGGVTEAFF. The CDR3 bases are TGTGCCAGCAGTGTCGGGGGAGGGGGAGTCACTGAAGCTTTCTTT.

This clone was seen a few times. This chain connects TRBV14 to TRBJ2-1, with no clear D. The CDR3 is 16 residues long. Per the germline V gene, CDR1 is SGHDN and CDR2 is FVKESK. V was pared by 0 bases and J by 1 base, with 10 bases between. The CDR3, as DNA: TGTGCCAGCAGCCAAGATATGGCGTGGTCCTACAATGAGCAGTTCTTC. Its protein is CASSQDMAWSYNEQFF.

The chain carries TRBV2 and TRBJ1-4; 10 nucleotides agree with TRBD1. This CDR3 comprises 14 residues. Germline CDR1 SNHLY, CDR2 FYNNEI. V shed 5 bases and J 8 bases; nucleotides not matched to a gene: 5. The CDR3 DNA follows: TGTGCCAGCAGTCGGACAGGGGGGAGGGAAAAACTGTTTTTT. This encodes CASSRTGGREKLFF.

The chain joins TRBV2 to TRBJ1-5, with D perhaps matching TRBD1 (6 bases). Germline loops: CDR1 SNHLY, CDR2 FYNNEI. V gave up 5 bases and J gave up 3 bases, with 14 bases separating them. The length of the CDR3 is 15 residues. The CDR3 is CASSPRSGDNQPQHF. The CDR3 DNA follows: TGTGCCAGCAGTCCTCGGTCAGGGGACAATCAGCCCCAGCATTTT. The whole variable domain, remainder taken from reference TRBV2 and TRBJ1-5, is EPEVTQTPSHQVTQMGQEVILRCVPISNHLYFYWYRQILGQKVEFLVSFYNNEISEKSEIFDDQFSVERPDGSNFTLKIRSTKLEDSAMYFCASSPRSGDNQPQHFGDGTRLSIL.